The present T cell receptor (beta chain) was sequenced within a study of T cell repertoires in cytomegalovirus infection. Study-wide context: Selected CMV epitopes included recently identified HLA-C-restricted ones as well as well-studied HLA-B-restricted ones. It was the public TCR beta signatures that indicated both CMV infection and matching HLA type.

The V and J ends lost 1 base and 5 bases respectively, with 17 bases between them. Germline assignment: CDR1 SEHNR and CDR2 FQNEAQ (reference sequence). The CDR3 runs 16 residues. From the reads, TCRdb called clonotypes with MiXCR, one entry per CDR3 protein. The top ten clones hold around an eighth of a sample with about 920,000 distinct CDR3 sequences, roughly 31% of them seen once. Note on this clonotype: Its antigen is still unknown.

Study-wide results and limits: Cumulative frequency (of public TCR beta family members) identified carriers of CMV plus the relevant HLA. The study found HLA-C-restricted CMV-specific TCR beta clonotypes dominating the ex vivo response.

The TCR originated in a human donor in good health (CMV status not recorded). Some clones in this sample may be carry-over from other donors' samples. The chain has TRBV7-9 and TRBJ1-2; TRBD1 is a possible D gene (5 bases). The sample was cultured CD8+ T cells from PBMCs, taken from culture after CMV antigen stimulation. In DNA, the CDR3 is TGTGCCAGCAGCTTAGTGGGGGACCTGCACCGGTATGGCTACACCTTC. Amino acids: CASSLVGDLHRYGYTF.